This T cell receptor (beta chain) was sequenced for a study of technical replicates of blood from several donors. TCRdb's table, derived via immunoSEQ multiplex PCR, lists solely in-frame clones and lacks some. The table includes nearly 90,000 clones, just under 95% detected once. This CDR3 has 13 amino acids. CDR1 and CDR2 from the germline V gene are LNHDA and SQIVND (reference sequence). The J segment lost 2 bases and the V segment lost 10 bases, leaving 4 bases of the junction unmatched. Sequencing was carried out using T cells isolated from PBMCs. The TCR comes from a human donor in good health. The J gene is TRBJ2-2, the V gene TRBV19, with TRBD1 matching over 7 bases. The CDR3 region is CATRQGNTGELFF. CDR3 bases: TGTGCCACCCGACAGGGAAACACCGGGGAGCTGTTTTTT.